This T cell receptor beta chain was sequenced in a study of cytomegalovirus exposure and HLA in healthy donors. Worth noting for this clone: Its target is unknown.

Study conclusions and caveats: With further analysis later on, most CMV-associated TCR beta chains appeared HLA-restricted.

Germline V gene sequence: CDR1 MGHRA, CDR2 YSYEKL. The CDR3 length is 13 residues. V lost 3 bases and J lost 2, with 8 bases in between. In the PCR, 60 Vbeta and 13 Jbeta primers were used. Data came from immunoSEQ multiplex PCR; TCRdb stores just in-frame clones and leaves some out. The sample has 160,000 or so clones, 65% to 85% seen once. This chain joins TRBV4-1 and TRBJ2-7; tentatively, D is TRBD2 (5 bases). The source of this sequence is a man in his fifties or sixties in good health and CMV-seropositive. Sequencing was carried out using PBMCs. Here the CDR3 DNA reads TGCGCCAGCAGCCATCCCGGGGCCTACGAGCAGTACTTC. Translation gives CASSHPGAYEQYF.